Listed below are T cell receptor beta chains from one sample, sequenced in a study of T cells expressing NK-cell markers. From its re-call of the 5' RACE reads, TCRdb lists each CDR3 protein once, without DNA. The sample totals almost 450,000 distinct CDR3 sequences. Sequencing was performed on blood T cells: a sorted CD56 or NKG2C T cell subset, CD4+ or CD8+ T cells, or bulk PBMC T cells (not recorded which). The receptors derive from a woman between 18 and 75 years old in good health. The CDR3 runs from the conserved cysteine through the conserved F or W.

j_gene,v_gene,CDR3aa
TRBJ2-3,TRBV7-9,CASSLGVAGATDTQYF
TRBJ2-5,TRBV28,CASSLRGGPGETQYF
TRBJ2-3,TRBV6-2/TRBV6-3,CASSYPTRQGGHTQYF
TRBJ1-3,TRBV6-1,CASSEEAAGRSGNTIYF
TRBJ2-7,TRBV6-2/TRBV6-3,CASSQGQFYEQYF
TRBJ2-7,TRBV3-1,CASTQTGRSYEQYF
TRBJ1-4,TRBV5-1,CASSPSQGEEKLFF
TRBJ1-1,TRBV11-1,CASSLGPGPNTEAFF
TRBJ1-1,TRBV7-2,CASSFVQDTEAFF
TRBJ1-1,TRBV29-1,CSVGRGVKDTEAFF
TRBJ1-1,TRBV15,CATSRDSWTPDTEAFF
TRBJ1-1,TRBV7-9,CASSLVISGPEAFF
TRBJ1-5,TRBV28,CASSSTGGGQPQHF
TRBJ2-1,TRBV28,CASNLVSGYYNEQFF
TRBJ2-3,TRBV4-3,CASSQSRTSGGSTDTQYF
TRBJ2-7,TRBV6-1,CASSVDRGYEQYF